This T cell receptor (beta chain) appears in the sequencing data of a study of blood T cell repertoires in COVID-19. Turning to the study itself: Donors in the United States, Italy and Spain gave samples during acute or convalescent COVID-19. PBMCs, B-cell-depleted T cells, or T cells provided the cDNA or gDNA that made up the material.

Per the authors' pipeline: Amplification of reference gene primers provided the estimated nucleated cell counts. Clones were sequenced by immunoSEQ multiplex PCR, and TCRdb holds only the in-frame ones, with some missing. D and trimming were read from the DNA, whereas the V and J calls and clone size are those reported in that table. This sample has roughly 56,000 clones, with about 90% found just once. The CDR3 sequence is 13 residues long. Germline CDR1 and CDR2: LNHDA and SQIVND (reference sequence). The J segment lost 6 bases and the V segment lost 8 bases, leaving 8 bases of the junction unmatched.

What was sequenced was peripheral blood. The chain uses TRBV19 and TRBJ2-7; the match to TRBD1 covers 9 bases. This TCR came from a man between 60 and 75 years old with active COVID-19. CDR3 sequence: CASGTGRGGEQYF. In DNA, the CDR3 is TGTGCCAGTGGGACAGGGAGGGGTGGCGAGCAGTACTTC.